This T cell receptor (beta chain) is drawn from a study of OX40 agonist ivuxolimab in advanced cancers. The method was immunoSEQ multiplex PCR; TCRdb's version includes in-frame clones alone and lacks a portion of them. The sample lists around 51,000 clones, about 86% occurring once. Germline CDR1 SGHNT, CDR2 YENEEA. With 7 bases removed from V and 1 base from J, the gap between germline ends came to 10 bases. The CDR3 spans 14 residues. The specimen was CD4+ or CD8+ T cells sorted from blood, collected in a trial of the OX40 agonist ivuxolimab. The chain carries TRBV11-3 and TRBJ2-2; D is undetermined. This receptor was taken from an adult with an advanced solid tumor such as melanoma, head and neck, liver or kidney cancer. This CDR3 reads CASTPSGNTGELFF. The CDR3 DNA reads as TGTGCCAGCACCCCTTCCGGGAACACCGGGGAGCTGTTTTTT.